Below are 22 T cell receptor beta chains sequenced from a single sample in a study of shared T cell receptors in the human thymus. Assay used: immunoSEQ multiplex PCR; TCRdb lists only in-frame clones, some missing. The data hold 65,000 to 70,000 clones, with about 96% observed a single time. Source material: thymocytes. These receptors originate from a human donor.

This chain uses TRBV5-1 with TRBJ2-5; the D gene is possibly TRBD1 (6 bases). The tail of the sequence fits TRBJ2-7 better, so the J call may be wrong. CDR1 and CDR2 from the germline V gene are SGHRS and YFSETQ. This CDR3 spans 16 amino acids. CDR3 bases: TGCGCCAGCGGGACGAATTCAGGGGAAAGCTCCTACGAGCAGTACTTC. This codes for CASGTNSGESSYEQYF.

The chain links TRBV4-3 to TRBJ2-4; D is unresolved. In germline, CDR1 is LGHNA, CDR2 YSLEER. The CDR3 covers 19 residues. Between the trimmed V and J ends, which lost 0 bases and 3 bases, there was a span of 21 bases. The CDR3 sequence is CASSQDLVGPRGDKNIQYF. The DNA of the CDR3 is TGCGCCAGCAGCCAAGATCTAGTTGGGCCTAGAGGAGACAAAAACATTCAGTACTTC.

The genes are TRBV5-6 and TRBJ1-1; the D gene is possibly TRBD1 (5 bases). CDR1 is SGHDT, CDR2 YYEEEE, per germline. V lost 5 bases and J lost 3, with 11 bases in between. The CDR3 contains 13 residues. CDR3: CASRREGYTEAFF. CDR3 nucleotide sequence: TGTGCCAGCAGGCGAGAGGGGTACACTGAAGCTTTCTTT. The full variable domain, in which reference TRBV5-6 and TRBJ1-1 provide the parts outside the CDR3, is DAGVTQSPTHLIKTRGQQVTLRCSPKSGHDTVSWYQQALGQGPQFIFQYYEEEERQRGNFPDRFSGHQFPNYSSELNVNALLLGDSALYLCASRREGYTEAFFGQGTRLTVV.

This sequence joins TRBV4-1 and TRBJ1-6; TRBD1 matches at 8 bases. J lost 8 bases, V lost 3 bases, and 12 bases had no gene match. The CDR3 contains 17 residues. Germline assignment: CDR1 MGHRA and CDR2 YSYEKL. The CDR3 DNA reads TGCGCCAGCAGCCAGACTAACAGGGGGTTAAAGGATTCACCCCTCCACTTT. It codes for CASSQTNRGLKDSPLHF.

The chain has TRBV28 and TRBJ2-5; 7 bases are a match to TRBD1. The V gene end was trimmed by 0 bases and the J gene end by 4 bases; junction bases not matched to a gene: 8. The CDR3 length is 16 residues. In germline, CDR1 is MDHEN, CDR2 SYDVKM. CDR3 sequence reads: CASSLCPDRVGETQYF. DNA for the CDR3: TGTGCCAGCAGTTTATGCCCCGACAGGGTTGGAGAGACCCAGTACTTC. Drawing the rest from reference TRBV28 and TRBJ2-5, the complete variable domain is DVKVTQSSRYLVKRTGEKVFLECVQDMDHENMFWYRQDPGLGLRLIYFSYDVKMKEKGDIPEGYSVSREKKERFSLILESASTNQTSMYLCASSLCPDRVGETQYFGPGTRLLVL.

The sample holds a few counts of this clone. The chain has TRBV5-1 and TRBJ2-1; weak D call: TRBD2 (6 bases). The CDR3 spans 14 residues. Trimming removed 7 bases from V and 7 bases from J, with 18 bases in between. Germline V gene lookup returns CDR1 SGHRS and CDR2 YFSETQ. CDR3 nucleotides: TGCGCCAGCCTGGGGGGTAGGCCGGGGAATGAGCAGTTCTTC. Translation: CASLGGRPGNEQFF.

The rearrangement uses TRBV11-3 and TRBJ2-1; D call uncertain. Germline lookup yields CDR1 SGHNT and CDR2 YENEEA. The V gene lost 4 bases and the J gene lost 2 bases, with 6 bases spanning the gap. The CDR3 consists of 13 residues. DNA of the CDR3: TGTGCCAGCAGCTATCAGGCCTACAATGAGCAGTTCTTC. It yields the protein CASSYQAYNEQFF.

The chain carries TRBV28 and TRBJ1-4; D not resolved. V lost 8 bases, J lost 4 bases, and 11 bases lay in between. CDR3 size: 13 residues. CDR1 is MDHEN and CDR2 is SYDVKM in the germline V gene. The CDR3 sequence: CASGPGLNEKLFF. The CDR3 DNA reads TGTGCCAGCGGTCCCGGACTTAATGAAAAACTGTTTTTT.

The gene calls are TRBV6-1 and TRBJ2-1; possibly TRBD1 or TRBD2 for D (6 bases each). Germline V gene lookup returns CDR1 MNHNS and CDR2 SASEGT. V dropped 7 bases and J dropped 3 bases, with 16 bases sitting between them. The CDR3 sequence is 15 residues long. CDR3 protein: CASTPGRGDYNEQFF. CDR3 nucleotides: TGTGCCAGCACCCCGGGAAGGGGGGACTACAATGAGCAGTTCTTC.

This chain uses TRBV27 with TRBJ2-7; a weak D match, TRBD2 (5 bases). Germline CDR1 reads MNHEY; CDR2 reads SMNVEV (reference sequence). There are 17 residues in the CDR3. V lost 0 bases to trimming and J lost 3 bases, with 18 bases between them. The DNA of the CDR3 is TGTGCCAGCAGTTTATCGCATACCGGGATTCGATTCTACGAGCAGTACTTC. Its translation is CASSLSHTGIRFYEQYF.

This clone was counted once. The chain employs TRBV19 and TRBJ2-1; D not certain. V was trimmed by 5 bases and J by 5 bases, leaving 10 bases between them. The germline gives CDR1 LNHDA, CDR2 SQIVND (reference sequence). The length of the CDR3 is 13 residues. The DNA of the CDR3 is TGTGCCAGTAGTCCAGGACGCGACAATGAGCAGTTCTTC. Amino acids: CASSPGRDNEQFF.

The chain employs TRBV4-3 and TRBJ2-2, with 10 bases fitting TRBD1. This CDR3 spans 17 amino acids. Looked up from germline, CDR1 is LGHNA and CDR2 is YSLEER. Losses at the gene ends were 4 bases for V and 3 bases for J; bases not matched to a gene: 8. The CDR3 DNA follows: TGCGCCAGCAGCCCAGACAGGGGGCCCACCTACACCGGGGAGCTGTTTTTT. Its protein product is CASSPDRGPTYTGELFF.

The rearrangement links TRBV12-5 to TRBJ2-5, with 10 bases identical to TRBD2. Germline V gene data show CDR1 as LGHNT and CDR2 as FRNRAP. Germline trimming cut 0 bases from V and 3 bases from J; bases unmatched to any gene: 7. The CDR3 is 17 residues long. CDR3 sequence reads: CASGLVRTSGAKETQYF. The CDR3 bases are TGTGCTAGTGGTTTGGTACGCACTAGCGGGGCTAAAGAGACCCAGTACTTC.

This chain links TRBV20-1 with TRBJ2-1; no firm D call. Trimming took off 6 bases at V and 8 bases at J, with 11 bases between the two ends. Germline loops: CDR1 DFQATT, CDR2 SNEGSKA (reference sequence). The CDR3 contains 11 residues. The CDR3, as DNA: TGCAGTGCATTCTTACTCGATGAGCAGTTCTTC. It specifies CSAFLLDEQFF.

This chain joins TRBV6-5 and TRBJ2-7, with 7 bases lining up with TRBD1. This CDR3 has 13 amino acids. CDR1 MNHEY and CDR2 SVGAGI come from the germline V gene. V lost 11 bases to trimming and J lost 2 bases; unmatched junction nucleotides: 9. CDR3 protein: CACGRGLTYEQYF. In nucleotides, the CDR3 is TGTGCCTGCGGTAGGGGGCTTACCTACGAGCAGTACTTC.

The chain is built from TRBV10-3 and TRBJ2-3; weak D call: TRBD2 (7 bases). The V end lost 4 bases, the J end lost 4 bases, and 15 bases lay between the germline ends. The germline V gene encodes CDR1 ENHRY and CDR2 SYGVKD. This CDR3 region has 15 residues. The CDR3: CAISGRGARADTQYF. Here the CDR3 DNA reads TGTGCCATCAGTGGCCGGGGGGCTAGGGCAGATACGCAGTATTTT.

The CDR3 DNA sequence: TGTGCCAGCAGTTACGACTATAGCAATCAGCCCCAGCATTTT. Translation gives CASSYDYSNQPQHF. The chain is built from TRBV6-5 and TRBJ1-5; D uncertain. Germline CDR1 reads MNHEY; CDR2 reads SVGAGI. The CDR3 spans 14 residues. Trimming removed 2 bases at V and 0 bases at J, with 5 bases between.

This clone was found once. The chain's CDR3 is CASTYEGKNIQYF. CDR3 in DNA: TGCGCCAGCACTTACGAAGGCAAAAACATTCAGTACTTC. The V call is TRBV10-2, the J call TRBJ2-4; no firm D call. Germline lookup yields CDR1 WSHSY and CDR2 SAAADI. The CDR3 sequence is 13 residues long. V gave up 7 bases and J gave up 3 bases, with 10 bases separating them.

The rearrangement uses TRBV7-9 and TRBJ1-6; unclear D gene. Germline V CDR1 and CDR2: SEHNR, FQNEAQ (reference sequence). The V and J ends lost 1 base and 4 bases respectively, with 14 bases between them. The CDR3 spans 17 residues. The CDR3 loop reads CASSLGRPPMYNSPLHF. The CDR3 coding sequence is TGTGCCAGCAGCTTAGGGCGCCCACCTATGTATAATTCACCCCTCCACTTT.

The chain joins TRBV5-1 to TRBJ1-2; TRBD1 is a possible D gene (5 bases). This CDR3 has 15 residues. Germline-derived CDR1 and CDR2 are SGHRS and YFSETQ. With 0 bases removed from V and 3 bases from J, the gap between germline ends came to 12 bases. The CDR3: CASSLGSRADYGYTF. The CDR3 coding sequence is TGCGCCAGCAGCTTGGGTTCCAGGGCTGACTATGGCTACACCTTC.

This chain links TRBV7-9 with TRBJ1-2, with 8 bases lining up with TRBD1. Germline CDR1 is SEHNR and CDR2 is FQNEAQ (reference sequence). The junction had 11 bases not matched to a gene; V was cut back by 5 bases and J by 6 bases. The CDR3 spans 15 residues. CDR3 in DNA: TGTGCCAGCAGCCTGTGGACAGGGAGGGAGGATGGCTACACCTTC. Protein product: CASSLWTGREDGYTF.

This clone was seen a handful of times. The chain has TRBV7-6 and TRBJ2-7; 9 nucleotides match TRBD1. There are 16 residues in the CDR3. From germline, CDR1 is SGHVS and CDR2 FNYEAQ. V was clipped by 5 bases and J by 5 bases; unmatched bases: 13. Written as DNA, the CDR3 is TGTGCCAGCAGCCCCCGCGGAGGGACAGGGAATAACGAGCAGTACTTC. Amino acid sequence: CASSPRGGTGNNEQYF.